This record looks at one T cell receptor beta chain sequence and its context. Its antigen is as yet unknown. Looked up from germline, CDR1 is LGHNA and CDR2 is YSLEER. Unmatched junction bases numbered 4, after V lost 3 bases and J lost 0 bases. The CDR3 extends over 15 amino acids. The sample belongs to a study of T cell responses to AZD1222 COVID-19 vaccine. Generated by immunoSEQ multiplex PCR, the TCRdb table keeps only in-frame clones and is missing some. The sample carries 99,000 or so clones, roughly 86% recorded once. General study points: White British ancestry dominated among donors, who included more females, and clonal diversity was possibly underestimated. Seropositive status at baseline applied to only six AZD1222 recipients.

The input for sequencing was peripheral blood, taken 28 days after the second dose of the MenACWY control vaccine. This sequence was found in an adult who received the MenACWY meningococcal vaccine as a control. V is TRBV4-3 and J is TRBJ1-2, with 7 bases aligning to TRBD1. This chain's CDR3 is CASSHLQGTNYGYTF. The DNA for the CDR3 is TGCGCCAGCAGCCACTTACAGGGGACTAACTATGGCTACACCTTC.